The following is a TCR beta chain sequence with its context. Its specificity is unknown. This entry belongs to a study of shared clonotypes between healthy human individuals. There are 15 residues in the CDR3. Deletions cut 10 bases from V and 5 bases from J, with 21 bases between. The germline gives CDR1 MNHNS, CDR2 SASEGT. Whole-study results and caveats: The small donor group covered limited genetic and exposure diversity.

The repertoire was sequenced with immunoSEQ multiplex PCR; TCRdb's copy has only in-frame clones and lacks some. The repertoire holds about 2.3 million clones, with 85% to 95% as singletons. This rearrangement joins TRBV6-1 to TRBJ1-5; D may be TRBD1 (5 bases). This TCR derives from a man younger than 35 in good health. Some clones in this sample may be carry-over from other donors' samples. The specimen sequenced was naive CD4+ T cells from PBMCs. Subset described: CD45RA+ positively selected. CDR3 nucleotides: TGTGCCACCTGGTGGAACAGCCTAGGGGATCAGCCCCAGCATTTT. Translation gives CATWWNSLGDQPQHF.